The text below deals with one T cell receptor beta chain. These data belong to a study of blood T cell repertoires in COVID-19. Study-wide background: Researchers got acute and convalescent COVID-19 samples from the United States, Italy and Spain. Sample material is recorded as cDNA or gDNA derived from T cells, B-cell-depleted T cells, or PBMCs.

CDR3 length: 16 amino acids. Trimming stripped 2 bases from V and 4 bases from J, with 17 bases between. The germline gives CDR1 SGHKS, CDR2 YYEKEE (reference sequence). As originally analysed: The authors estimated nucleated cell counts from reference gene primer amplification. Generated by immunoSEQ multiplex PCR, the TCRdb table keeps only in-frame clones and is missing some. The DNA gave D and trimming, while V, J and clone size come from that table. The sample comprises about 20,000 clones, about 89% of which are singletons, and 6% to 8% rests with the top ten. V is TRBV5-5 and J is TRBJ2-3, with D possibly being TRBD2 (6 bases). This TCR was sampled from a woman in her fifties or sixties with active COVID-19. The material sequenced was peripheral blood. The CDR3 nucleotides are TGTGCCAGCAGCTTCACGGGGGTTGAACTGTCAGATACGCAGTATTTT. The encoded protein is CASSFTGVELSDTQYF. The variable domain in full, completed from reference TRBV5-5 and TRBJ2-3, reads DAGVTQSPTHLIKTRGQQVTLRCSPISGHKSVSWYQQVLGQGPQFIFQYYEKEERGRGNFPDRFSARQFPNYSSELNVNALLLGDSALYLCASSFTGVELSDTQYFGPGTRLTVL.